This is a list of T cell receptor beta chains from one sample in a study of cytomegalovirus exposure and HLA in healthy donors. Profiled with immunoSEQ multiplex PCR; TCRdb holds only in-frame clones, not every one. The sample holds about 130,000 clones, roughly 86% seen once. The sample comprised PBMCs. The source of these receptors is a young man in good health and CMV-seronegative. CDR3s include the opening cysteine and the closing phenylalanine or tryptophan. The D gene is left open where the match is weak.

TGTGCCAGCAGTTTTGCGCCGGTTGAAGCTGAAGCTTTCTTT	CASSFAPVEAEAFF	-	TRBJ1-1	TRBV6-5
TGTGCCAGTACCAGGGGGGACAGGAAAAATCAGCCCCAGCATTTT	CASTRGDRKNQPQHF	TRBD1	TRBJ1-5	TRBV19
TGTGCCACCGTGGACAGGGGGCTTTTCAATGAGCAGTTCTTC	CATVDRGLFNEQFF	TRBD1	TRBJ2-1	TRBV19
TGTGCCAGCAGCTTAGAAGCTAGCGGGGGGGTTGGCACCGGGGAGCTGTTTTTT	CASSLEASGGVGTGELFF	TRBD2	TRBJ2-2	TRBV11-2
TGTGCCACCGACTCCCTACCGCAGGGGAGCTCCTACAATGAGCAGTTCTTC	CATDSLPQGSSYNEQFF	-	TRBJ2-1	TRBV19
TGCGCCAGCAGATCCTCCAGGGGAAGTGCCTACGAGCAGTACTTC	CASRSSRGSAYEQYF	-	TRBJ2-7	TRBV10-2
TGTGCCAGCAGCTCCACGACAGGGTACAGCACAGATACGCAGTATTTT	CASSSTTGYSTDTQYF	TRBD1	TRBJ2-3	TRBV7-9
TGCGCCAGCAGCTCCGTGAGCTCGCCAAATTCACCCCTCCACTTT	CASSSVSSPNSPLHF	-	TRBJ1-6	TRBV5-1
TGTGCCAGCACGGAGGGGTGGAGCACAGATACGCAGTATTTT	CASTEGWSTDTQYF	-	TRBJ2-3	TRBV6-5
TGTGCCACCAGCAGAGATAGCAGGGGAGAGACCCAGTACTTC	CATSRDSRGETQYF	-	TRBJ2-5	TRBV15
TGTGCCATCAGTGAGCCCGCCCTAGCGTCTAGCACAGATACGCAGTATTTT	CAISEPALASSTDTQYF	-	TRBJ2-3	TRBV10-3
TGTGCCAGCAGCCTCGGGAGGGGGCAAGAGACCCAGTACTTC	CASSLGRGQETQYF	TRBD2	TRBJ2-5	TRBV6-5
TGTGCCAGCAGCGTAGGTGCAGGGTGGGGAAACACCATATATTTT	CASSVGAGWGNTIYF	-	TRBJ1-3	TRBV9
TGCGCCAGCAGCCCCATAGAGGAGGGGGCAAACATTCAGTACTTC	CASSPIEEGANIQYF	-	TRBJ2-4	TRBV5-1
TGTGCCGCGGGGGGTAGCAACACTGAAGCTTTCTTT	CAAGGSNTEAFF	-	TRBJ1-1	TRBV28
TGTGCCAGCAGCAAACGCCCACAGGGTTCAGAGACCCAGTACTTC	CASSKRPQGSETQYF	-	TRBJ2-5	TRBV21-1
TGTGCCAGCAGGGCGGGAGAGAACACTGAAGCTTTCTTT	CASRAGENTEAFF	-	TRBJ1-1	TRBV6-6
TGTGCCAGCAGCTTATGCCTGGCGTACTTC	CASSLCLAYF	-	TRBJ2-7	TRBV7-2
TGTGCCAGCAGTTACCCCTGGGACAGGGAGAATCAGCCCCAGCATTTT	CASSYPWDRENQPQHF	TRBD1	TRBJ1-5	TRBV6-5
TGTGCCAGTAGTATTATAGGACTAGCATATGAGCAGTTCTTC	CASSIIGLAYEQFF	TRBD2	TRBJ2-1	TRBV19
TGCGCCAGCAGCTTGACAGGCAGCTCCTACAATGAGCAGTTCTTC	CASSLTGSSYNEQFF	-	TRBJ2-1	TRBV5-1